The rows below give T cell receptor beta chains drawn from one sample of a study of T cells in narcolepsy. TCRdb's table, derived via immunoSEQ multiplex PCR, lists solely in-frame clones and lacks some. This repertoire shows over 25,000 clones, approximately 78% found once; its top ten account for around 3%. Material for sequencing was CD45RA- memory CD4+ T cells from PBMCs. These receptors were taken from a human donor with narcolepsy. Both conserved end residues are part of each CDR3. The D gene is left open where the match is weak. Clone size, where shown, is once, few, many, or a class for clones that have expanded.

16,-,TRBJ2-5,TRBV14,TRBD2,CASSPRSSLAGGTQYF,TGTGCCAGCAGCCCTCGGAGCTCTCTAGCGGGGGGGACCCAGTACTTC
16,-,TRBJ2-4,TRBV7-2,TRBD1,CASSLGTGGAKNIQYF,TGTGCCAGCAGCTTAGGGACAGGGGGAGCCAAAAACATTCAGTACTTC
14,-,TRBJ1-1,TRBV7-6,-,CASSPQQVNTEAFF,TGTGCCAGCAGCCCCCAACAGGTGAACACTGAAGCTTTCTTT
11,-,TRBJ1-1,TRBV6-6,TRBD1,CASSGTVEAFF,TGTGCCAGCAGTGGGACAGTTGAAGCTTTCTTT
16,-,TRBJ2-1,TRBV18,-,CASSPPQRPAYNEQFF,TGTGCCAGCTCACCACCGCAGAGGCCAGCCTACAATGAGCAGTTCTTC
14,few,TRBJ1-5,TRBV11-3,-,CASSLEGPNQPQHF,TGTGCCAGCAGCTTGGAGGGGCCCAATCAGCCCCAGCATTTT
11,-,TRBJ2-7,TRBV2,-,CASMTRDEQYF,TGTGCCAGCATGACCAGAGACGAGCAGTACTTC
15,-,TRBJ1-1,TRBV5-1,TRBD1,CASSLVEGANFPLFF,TGCGCCAGCAGCTTGGTGGAGGGGGCGAATTTCCCGCTTTTCTTT
17,-,TRBJ2-2,TRBV25-1,TRBD2,CASSELGLAGYTGELFF,TGTGCCAGCAGTGAGCTGGGACTAGCGGGGTACACCGGGGAGCTGTTTTTT
17,-,TRBJ1-3,TRBV7-9,TRBD1,CASSSPGQRLAGNTIYF,TGTGCCAGCAGCTCACCGGGACAGCGATTAGCTGGAAACACCATATATTTT
17,-,TRBJ2-1,TRBV5-6,-,CASSSHPGLGGYNEQFF,TGTGCCAGCAGCTCGCACCCCGGACTAGGGGGCTACAATGAGCAGTTCTTC
15,-,TRBJ1-6,TRBV11-2,-,CASSLARVGNSPLHF,TGTGCCAGCAGCTTAGCGAGGGTAGGGAATTCACCCCTCCACTTT
14,-,TRBJ2-3,TRBV5-1,-,CASSPGLSTDTQYF,TGCGCCAGCAGCCCAGGACTAAGCACAGATACGCAGTATTTT
14,-,TRBJ1-2,TRBV5-4,TRBD1,CASSLPTGGDGYTF,TGTGCCAGCAGCTTACCCACAGGGGGCGATGGCTACACCTTC
14,-,TRBJ2-5,TRBV15,-,CATSTQGVQETQYF,TGTGCCACCAGCACCCAAGGGGTACAAGAGACCCAGTACTTC
14,-,TRBJ2-7,TRBV19,TRBD1,CASSAQTGSYEQYF,TGTGCCAGTAGTGCCCAGACAGGGTCCTACGAGCAGTACTTC
12,-,TRBJ1-3,TRBV6-5,-,CASREGNGGIYF,TGTGCCAGCAGAGAGGGAAACGGAGGCATATATTTT
16,-,TRBJ1-5,TRBV12-5,-,CASANGGGTSNQPQHF,TGTGCTAGTGCCAATGGGGGAGGGACTAGCAATCAGCCCCAGCATTTT
15,-,TRBJ2-1,TRBV7-9,TRBD1,CASSLDRGLANEQFF,TGTGCCAGCAGCTTGGACAGGGGATTAGCGAATGAGCAGTTCTTC
15,-,TRBJ2-3,TRBV5-6,TRBD2,CASSLLAGGTDTQYF,TGTGCCAGCAGCTTACTAGCGGGGGGCACAGATACGCAGTATTTT
15,-,TRBJ2-5,TRBV7-2,TRBD2,CASRHGRGDGETQYF,TGTGCCAGCCGCCACGGGCGGGGGGATGGGGAGACCCAGTACTTC
13,few,TRBJ1-1,TRBV5-8,-,CASSLTGRTEAFF,TGTGCCAGCAGCTTGACAGGGCGGACTGAAGCTTTCTTT
16,few,TRBJ2-1,TRBV28,TRBD2,CASSPWTSGDLNEQFF,TGTGCCAGCAGCCCATGGACTAGCGGAGATCTCAATGAGCAGTTCTTC
15,once,TRBJ2-5,TRBV27,-,CASSLSLGRQETQYF,TGTGCCAGCAGTTTATCGTTGGGTCGCCAAGAGACCCAGTACTTC
14,-,TRBJ2-5,TRBV19,-,CASSIRLGVETQYF,TGTGCCAGTAGTATCCGGTTAGGGGTGGAGACCCAGTACTTC
14,-,TRBJ2-6,TRBV30,-,CAWRATSGANVLTF,TGTGCCTGGAGGGCCACCTCTGGGGCCAACGTCCTGACTTTC
15,-,TRBJ1-5,TRBV11-2,-,CASSPRRGGNQPQHF,TGTGCCAGCAGCCCTCGACGGGGTGGGAATCAGCCCCAGCATTTT
18,few,TRBJ2-1,TRBV2,-,CASSETPPLALGYNEQFF,TGTGCCAGCAGTGAAACCCCCCCTCTAGCGCTAGGCTACAATGAGCAGTTCTTC
15,-,TRBJ2-5,TRBV5-1,TRBD2,CASSLAPTSEETQYF,TGCGCCAGCAGCTTGGCCCCGACTAGCGAAGAGACCCAGTACTTC
15,-,TRBJ2-3,TRBV10-1,-,CASSDAGPSTDTQYF,TGCGCCAGCAGTGATGCTGGGCCTAGCACAGATACGCAGTATTTT
15,-,TRBJ1-1,TRBV30,-,CAWRVPGGSGTEAFF,TGTGCCTGGCGGGTTCCCGGGGGGTCAGGCACTGAAGCTTTCTTT
13,-,TRBJ1-2,TRBV7-6,-,CASSLKIGYGYTF,TGTGCCAGCAGCCTCAAGATAGGCTATGGCTACACCTTC
16,-,TRBJ1-1,TRBV11-3,TRBD1,CASSSRDRVIVNEAFF,TGTGCCAGCAGCTCCCGGGACAGGGTGATCGTCAACGAAGCTTTCTTT
15,-,TRBJ2-6,TRBV27,-,CASSPGWAGANVLTF,TGTGCCAGCAGTCCGGGCTGGGCTGGGGCCAACGTCCTGACTTTC
15,-,TRBJ2-1,TRBV11-2,TRBD1,CASSAEGQGYNEQFF,TGTGCCAGCAGTGCTGAGGGACAGGGCTACAATGAGCAGTTCTTC
15,-,TRBJ1-1,TRBV6-1,TRBD1,CASSSRQGPHTEAFF,TGTGCCAGCAGTTCCCGACAGGGCCCCCACACTGAAGCTTTCTTT
14,-,TRBJ1-5,TRBV6-5,-,CASSSRDGNQPQHF,TGTGCCAGCAGTAGCCGGGACGGCAATCAGCCCCAGCATTTT
16,few,TRBJ1-3,TRBV6-1,-,CASSVFIPPAVDTIYF,TGTGCCAGCAGTGTGTTCATCCCTCCGGCGGTGGACACCATATATTTT
13,-,TRBJ1-2,TRBV6-1,TRBD1,CASSEAQGNGYTF,TGTGCCAGCAGTGAGGCACAGGGGAACGGCTACACCTTC
14,-,TRBJ1-6,TRBV6-6,-,CASTGAGGRSPLHF,TGTGCCAGCACCGGGGCTGGGGGACGTTCACCCCTCCACTTT
15,-,TRBJ2-5,TRBV11-3,-,CASSLASSYQETQYF,TGTGCCAGCAGCTTAGCCAGCTCGTACCAAGAGACCCAGTACTTC
14,-,TRBJ2-1,TRBV2,-,CASSGSLGGGEQFF,TGTGCCAGCAGTGGCTCGTTGGGGGGCGGTGAGCAGTTCTTC
14,-,TRBJ2-7,TRBV11-2,-,CASRRVSTSYEQYF,TGTGCCAGCAGAAGGGTATCGACGTCCTACGAGCAGTACTTC